The 15 T cell receptor beta chains reported below all come from one sample, sequenced in a study of circulating CD8 cells and anti-PD-1 response in melanoma. TCR libraries were prepared from approximately 15 ng of total RNA with the QIAseq Immune Repertoire TCR panel. One entry per CDR3 protein results from TCRdb running MiXCR on the reads. The sample holds 250 or so distinct CDR3 sequences, less than 8.5% seen once. Four subsets defined by PD-1 and/or TIGIT were sorted from live CD3+CD8+TCRalphabeta+ cells. Specimen: CD8+ T cells from PBMCs, collected at baseline or after one month of anti-PD-1 therapy (not recorded which). Every receptor here comes from a human donor with melanoma.

By sample share, this clonotype is medium-sized. The rearrangement joins TRBV28 to TRBJ1-6, with TRBD1 matching 8 bases. CDR3 size: 17 residues. J was trimmed by 8 bases and V by 5 bases; bases with no gene match: 14. Germline loops: CDR1 MDHEN, CDR2 SYDVKM. CDR3 DNA sequence: TGTGCCAGCAGTACATTCCAGGGGGCGGCGCAGGATTCACCCCTCCACTTT. Translation gives CASSTFQGAAQDSPLHF. Variable domain in full (rest from reference TRBV28 and TRBJ1-6): DVKVTQSSRYLVKRTGEKVFLECVQDMDHENMFWYRQDPGLGLRLIYFSYDVKMKEKGDIPEGYSVSREKKERFSLILESASTNQTSMYLCASSTFQGAAQDSPLHFGNGTRLTVT.

This clonotype ranks as large (0.1 to 1%). The rearrangement uses TRBV7-2 and TRBJ2-1; 13 bases match TRBD2. CDR3 length: 20 residues. Losses at the gene ends were 5 bases for V and 0 bases for J; bases not matched to a gene: 13. The germline V gene encodes CDR1 SGHTA and CDR2 FQGNSA. DNA for the CDR3: TGTGCCAGCAGCCCCCCAGACGGACTAGCGGGGGCCAGCTCCTACAATGAGCAGTTCTTC. This gives the protein CASSPPDGLAGASSYNEQFF.

Within the sample, this clonotype is large (0.1 to 1%). One end of the junction does not line up with germline, which may come from a read error. CDR3: CASSPLAGGPSYEQCF. The CDR3 DNA sequence: TGTGCCAGCAGCCCTTTAGCGGGAGGGCCTTCCTACGAGCAGTGCTTC. V gene TRBV7-2 combines with J gene TRBJ2-7; 11 bases fit TRBD2. CDR1 and CDR2 from the germline V gene are SGHTA and FQGNSA. The CDR3 is 16 residues long.

The gene calls are TRBV30 and TRBJ2-7, with D tentatively TRBD1 (5 bases). Germline V gene data show CDR1 as GTSNPN and CDR2 as SVGIG (reference sequence). V lost 0 bases and J lost 0, with 12 bases in between. This CDR3 spans 15 amino acids. This chain's CDR3 is CAWSVRTHSSYEQYF. The CDR3 coding sequence is TGTGCCTGGAGTGTACGGACACACAGCTCCTACGAGCAGTACTTC.

By sample fraction, this clonotype is large (0.1 to 1%). The chain uses TRBV2 and TRBJ2-2; no reliable D call. Germline lookup yields CDR1 SNHLY and CDR2 FYNNEI. This CDR3 has 12 amino acids. Trimming removed 7 bases from V and 8 bases from J, with 11 bases in between. As DNA, the CDR3 is TGTGCCAGCATGCCATTTGCAGGGGAGCTGTTTTTT. Amino acids: CASMPFAGELFF.

This clonotype is labeled as large (0.1 to 1%). This chain joins TRBV18 and TRBJ2-1; TRBD1 matches at 9 bases. CDR1 KGHSH and CDR2 LQKENI come from the germline V gene. After removal of 8 bases from V and 6 bases from J, the junction contained 11 bases not matched to a gene. The CDR3 sequence is 15 residues long. The CDR3 protein is CASGKRDRVGNEQFF. CDR3 nucleotides: TGTGCCAGCGGCAAAAGGGACAGGGTCGGCAATGAGCAGTTCTTC.

By share of the sample, this clonotype is large. V and J are TRBV27 and TRBJ2-2, with D unresolved. V was trimmed by 1 base and J by 4 bases, leaving 4 bases between them. The CDR3 is 13 residues long. CDR1 is MNHEY and CDR2 is SMNVEV in the germline V gene (reference sequence). CDR3 region: CASSLYRTGELFF. Here the CDR3 DNA reads TGTGCCAGCAGTTTATATCGCACCGGGGAGCTGTTTTTT.

This clonotype counts as large. J is TRBJ2-2 and V is TRBV7-3; 9 bases fit TRBD2. The germline V gene has CDR1 SGHTA and CDR2 FQGTGA. V lost 6 bases and J lost 4; bases outside the gene matches: 6. The CDR3 consists of 15 residues. In DNA form, the CDR3 reads TGTGCCAGCAGTTCCTTAGCGGGGGCCACCGGGGAGCTGTTTTTT. It encodes CASSSLAGATGELFF. The full variable domain, its missing parts supplied by reference TRBV7-3 and TRBJ2-2, is GAGVSQTPSNKVTEKGKYVELRCDPISGHTALYWYRQSLGQGPEFLIYFQGTGAADDSGLPNDRFFAVRPEGSVSTLKIQRTERGDSAVYLCASSSLAGATGELFFGEGSRLTVL.

This clonotype is large. V is TRBV5-6 and J is TRBJ1-1, with D possibly being TRBD1 (5 bases). Germline V gene lookup returns CDR1 SGHDT and CDR2 YYEEEE. The CDR3 runs to 13 residues. V lost 0 bases to trimming and J lost 10 bases, with 13 bases between them. CDR3 nucleotide sequence: TGTGCCAGCAGCTTGGTGGGGGGAGCGGGAGCTTTCTTT. Protein product: CASSLVGGAGAFF.

By share, this clonotype ranks as large. The genes are TRBV25-1 and TRBJ2-1, with 8 bases matching TRBD2. The CDR3 loop spans 13 amino acids. Germline loops: CDR1 MGHDK, CDR2 SYGVNS. V lost 6 bases to trimming and J lost 7 bases; unmatched junction nucleotides: 5. The chain's CDR3 is CASSTSGSNEQFF. DNA of the CDR3: TGTGCCAGCAGCACCAGCGGGAGTAATGAGCAGTTCTTC.

In this sample, this clonotype is large. This chain links TRBV28 with TRBJ2-7, with D perhaps TRBD1 (6 bases). The CDR3 spans 14 residues. The V gene's germline CDR1 is MDHEN and CDR2 SYDVKM. Trimming removed 9 bases from V and 2 bases from J, with 17 bases in between. CDR3 protein: CASRGQTRTYEQYF. For the CDR3, the DNA is TGTGCCAGTCGAGGACAGACCCGAACCTACGAGCAGTACTTC.

This clonotype is large by share. The J gene is TRBJ1-1, the V gene TRBV18, with a weak D call TRBD1 (5 bases). Germline values: CDR1 KGHSH, CDR2 LQKENI. This CDR3 spans 15 amino acids. V was pared by 3 bases and J by 4 bases, with 15 bases between. The CDR3 region has the DNA TGTGCCAGCTCACCGGCAGGGTACGGGGTCACTGAAGCTTTCTTT. The encoded protein is CASSPAGYGVTEAFF.

This clonotype is large by share. This rearrangement joins TRBV28 to TRBJ2-1, with D hard to call. Germline CDR1 reads MDHEN; CDR2 reads SYDVKM. Deletions cut 5 bases from V and 3 bases from J, with 17 bases between. The CDR3 consists of 16 residues. CDR3 bases: TGTGCCAGCAGTCCTACTAAGGCGGCAAACTACAATGAGCAGTTCTTC. Translated, it gives CASSPTKAANYNEQFF.

This clonotype is large. The V gene is TRBV25-1, the J gene TRBJ1-1; a possible D gene is TRBD1 (5 bases). The CDR3 loop spans 13 amino acids. Germline CDR1 and CDR2: MGHDK and SYGVNS. CDR3 in amino acids: CASTPGANTEAFF. Here the CDR3 DNA reads TGTGCAAGTACCCCCGGGGCTAACACTGAAGCTTTCTTT.

This clonotype is classed as medium-sized. The rearrangement uses TRBV28 and TRBJ2-7; TRBD2 might be the D (6 bases). Germline lookup yields CDR1 MDHEN and CDR2 SYDVKM. Trimming stripped 7 bases from V and 4 bases from J, with 17 bases between. The CDR3 is 14 amino acids. The DNA of the CDR3 is TGTGCCAGCACCCTCGGGGGATCGGTTTACGAGCAGTACTTC. Its translation is CASTLGGSVYEQYF.